This entry is about one TCR beta chain. This sample was included in a study of cytomegalovirus exposure and HLA in healthy donors. Study information: Around 86 million unique TCRs, all from HLA-typed donors, were included in an early release of the data.

Germline values: CDR1 SGHTA, CDR2 FQGNSA. The CDR3 spans 14 residues. The V gene lost 2 bases and the J gene lost 0 bases, with 8 bases spanning the gap. Use of 60 Vbeta and 13 Jbeta primers characterized the PCR. Sequenced by immunoSEQ multiplex PCR; TCRdb stores in-frame clones only, minus some. Its listing shows about 130,000 clones. The sequencing sample was made of PBMCs. This sequence originates from a woman in her 40s in good health and CMV-seronegative. V usage is TRBV7-2 and J usage is TRBJ2-7; D may be TRBD2 (5 bases). Here the CDR3 DNA reads TGTGCCAGCAGCTTAAACCGGGACTCCTACGAGCAGTACTTC. Protein sequence: CASSLNRDSYEQYF.